The next 4 T cell receptor beta chains were all read from a single sample in a study of blood T cell repertoires in COVID-19. Sequencing was performed with immunoSEQ multiplex PCR; in TCRdb, only in-frame clones are kept and a portion is missing. The sample lists just under 350,000 clones; around nine tenths were seen once. Material for sequencing was peripheral blood. These receptor sequences come from a woman between 18 and 30 years old who had recovered from COVID-19.

The gene calls are TRBV19 and TRBJ1-1; 7 bases are shared with TRBD1. CDR1 is LNHDA and CDR2 is SQIVND in the germline V gene (reference sequence). J gave up 5 bases and V 3 bases, and 3 bases lay outside the gene matches. The CDR3 is made up of 13 amino acids. The CDR3 protein is CASSIRQGTEAFF. The CDR3 bases are TGTGCCAGTAGTATCCGACAGGGTACTGAAGCTTTCTTT. The full variable domain, its missing parts supplied by reference TRBV19 and TRBJ1-1, is DGGITQSPKYLFRKEGQNVTLSCEQNLNHDAMYWYRQDPGQGLRLIYYSQIVNDFQKGDIAEGYSVSREKKESFPLTVTSAQKNPTAFYLCASSIRQGTEAFFGQGTRLTVV.

The rearrangement joins TRBV19 to TRBJ1-5; weak D call: TRBD1 (6 bases). Trimming cost V 6 bases and J 5 bases, with 17 bases left between them. This CDR3 is 15 amino acids long. Germline assignment: CDR1 LNHDA and CDR2 SQIVND (reference sequence). CDR3 region: CASRLQGLQDQPQHF. The CDR3 nucleotides are TGTGCCAGTAGGCTACAGGGTCTTCAGGATCAGCCCCAGCATTTT.

The chain is built from TRBV4-3 and TRBJ1-6; 7 bases align to TRBD1. CDR3 length: 16 amino acids. CDR1 is LGHNA, CDR2 YSLEER, per germline. V was clipped by 4 bases and J by 0 bases; unmatched bases: 3. The CDR3 loop is CASSRQGGSYNSPLHF. CDR3 nucleotides: TGCGCCAGCAGCCGACAGGGAGGCTCCTATAATTCACCCCTCCACTTT.

The chain has TRBV23-1 and TRBJ1-3, with TRBD1 matching 9 bases. TRBV23-1 belongs to the ORF category, with a function that is uncertain. CDR3 length: 17 residues. V trimming: 3 bases; J trimming: 0 bases; junction bases outside the gene matches: 6. CDR3 protein: CASSQSGQGLSGNTIYF. CDR3 nucleotides: TGCGCCAGCAGTCAGTCGGGACAGGGCCTCTCTGGAAACACCATATATTTT.